This TCR beta chain was profiled in a study of blood T cell repertoires in COVID-19. Study-level information: Samples came from the United States, Italy and Spain, spanning acute and convalescent COVID-19.

CDR3 length: 14 amino acids. Unmatched junction bases numbered 2, after V lost 3 bases and J lost 5 bases. The germline CDR1 and CDR2 sequences are SGHRS and YFSETQ. This clone was seen just once. Enrollees, roughly 18 to 90 years old, lived in about two dozen US areas. Generated by immunoSEQ multiplex PCR, the TCRdb table keeps only in-frame clones and is missing some. This sample has 250,000 to 350,000 clones, with about nine tenths found just once. Specimen: PBMCs or T cells enriched from blood (not recorded which). The chain joins TRBV5-1 to TRBJ1-6; 7 bases agree with TRBD1. The source is a woman aged 25 to 39 who had recovered from COVID-19. CDR3 amino acids: CASSYRGDNSPLHF. As DNA, the CDR3 is TGCGCCAGCAGCTACAGGGGAGATAATTCACCCCTCCACTTT.